Listed below are T cell receptor beta chains from one sample, sequenced in a study of cytomegalovirus exposure and HLA in healthy donors. TCRdb keeps only in-frame clones here, not all; method: immunoSEQ multiplex PCR. Among about 140,000 clones, approximately 80% were seen once, and the ten largest hold around 4.3%. The sample taken for sequencing was PBMCs. These receptors were taken from a man aged 40-55 years in good health and CMV-seropositive. CDR3s include the opening cysteine and the closing phenylalanine or tryptophan. D genes are given only for firm matches. Clone size appears in some rows only: once, few, many, or a class for an expanded clone.

v_call: TRBV6-6; clone_size: .; j_call: TRBJ2-5; d_call: .; cdr3_aa: CASRPYQGIKQETQYF; cdr3_nt: TGTGCCAGCAGGCCCTACCAGGGGATTAAACAAGAGACCCAGTACTTC
v_call: TRBV6-5; clone_size: .; j_call: TRBJ2-7; d_call: TRBD1; cdr3_aa: CASSPQTGGYEQYF; cdr3_nt: TGTGCCAGCAGTCCACAGACAGGGGGCTACGAGCAGTACTTC
v_call: TRBV29-1; clone_size: .; j_call: TRBJ1-1; d_call: .; cdr3_aa: CSVLGRKEAFF; cdr3_nt: TGCAGCGTTTTGGGGCGAAAAGAAGCTTTCTTT
v_call: TRBV11-1; clone_size: .; j_call: TRBJ2-1; d_call: .; cdr3_aa: CASTPGGGTYNEQFF; cdr3_nt: TGTGCCAGCACCCCAGGTGGCGGGACCTACAATGAGCAGTTCTTC
v_call: TRBV30; clone_size: .; j_call: TRBJ2-1; d_call: TRBD2; cdr3_aa: CACTSGVSNEQFF; cdr3_nt: TGTGCCTGCACTAGCGGAGTTTCCAATGAGCAGTTCTTC
v_call: TRBV12-5; clone_size: .; j_call: TRBJ1-2; d_call: TRBD1; cdr3_aa: CASGSGQVYGYTF; cdr3_nt: TGTGCTAGTGGTTCCGGACAGGTTTATGGCTACACCTTC
v_call: TRBV11-2; clone_size: .; j_call: TRBJ1-2; d_call: .; cdr3_aa: CASSGGNYGYTF; cdr3_nt: TGTGCCAGCAGCGGAGGGAACTATGGCTACACCTTC
v_call: TRBV7-9; clone_size: .; j_call: TRBJ2-2; d_call: TRBD1; cdr3_aa: CASSRPGQGLGELFF; cdr3_nt: TGTGCCAGCAGCCGTCCGGGACAGGGGCTCGGGGAGCTGTTTTTT
v_call: TRBV29-1; clone_size: .; j_call: TRBJ2-7; d_call: .; cdr3_aa: CSVEVDSNYEQYF; cdr3_nt: TGCAGCGTTGAAGTAGACTCCAACTACGAGCAGTACTTC
v_call: TRBV5-4; clone_size: .; j_call: TRBJ2-7; d_call: TRBD1; cdr3_aa: CASSLAITGAEQYF; cdr3_nt: TGTGCCAGCAGCTTGGCCATAACAGGGGCCGAGCAGTACTTC
v_call: TRBV2; clone_size: .; j_call: TRBJ2-1; d_call: TRBD2; cdr3_aa: CASTLSGAPGYNEQFF; cdr3_nt: TGTGCCAGCACTCTTAGCGGGGCCCCCGGGTACAATGAGCAGTTCTTC
v_call: TRBV6-5; clone_size: .; j_call: TRBJ2-1; d_call: .; cdr3_aa: CASSYQGSSYNEQFF; cdr3_nt: TGTGCCAGCAGTTACCAGGGCTCCTCCTACAATGAGCAGTTCTTC
v_call: TRBV6-1; clone_size: .; j_call: TRBJ2-5; d_call: .; cdr3_aa: CASSVDTFETQYF; cdr3_nt: TGTGCCAGCAGTGTCGACACTTTTGAGACCCAGTACTTC
v_call: TRBV25-1; clone_size: few; j_call: TRBJ1-4; d_call: TRBD1; cdr3_aa: CASSGWETGPELFF; cdr3_nt: TGTGCCAGCAGTGGCTGGGAGACAGGGCCGGAACTGTTTTTT
v_call: TRBV19; clone_size: once; j_call: TRBJ1-2; d_call: .; cdr3_aa: CASSLQGSGYSYTF; cdr3_nt: TGTGCCAGTAGTTTACAGGGATCAGGCTATAGCTACACCTTC
v_call: TRBV7-9; clone_size: .; j_call: TRBJ1-1; d_call: .; cdr3_aa: CSSSPYTEAFF; cdr3_nt: TGTTCCAGCAGCCCCTATACTGAAGCTTTCTTC
v_call: TRBV18; clone_size: .; j_call: TRBJ1-4; d_call: .; cdr3_aa: CASSPAVPGDEKLFF; cdr3_nt: TGTGCCAGCTCACCTGCCGTCCCCGGGGATGAAAAACTGTTTTTT
v_call: TRBV19; clone_size: .; j_call: TRBJ1-6; d_call: .; cdr3_aa: CASSIQTGSVSPLHF; cdr3_nt: TGTGCCAGTAGTATACAAACAGGGTCCGTATCACCCCTCCACTTT
v_call: TRBV2; clone_size: .; j_call: TRBJ2-1; d_call: TRBD2; cdr3_aa: CASTLAGGTARPQFF; cdr3_nt: TGTGCCAGCACCTTAGCGGGAGGGACCGCCAGGCCGCAGTTCTTC
v_call: TRBV5-1; clone_size: .; j_call: TRBJ2-3; d_call: TRBD1; cdr3_aa: CASSLKGASTDTQYF; cdr3_nt: TGCGCCAGCAGCTTAAAGGGGGCAAGCACAGATACGCAGTATTTT
v_call: TRBV4-1; clone_size: .; j_call: TRBJ2-1; d_call: TRBD1; cdr3_aa: CASSQGQGFSSEQFF; cdr3_nt: TGCGCCAGCAGCCAAGGACAGGGGTTCAGTAGTGAGCAGTTCTTC
v_call: TRBV29-1; clone_size: .; j_call: TRBJ1-5; d_call: TRBD1; cdr3_aa: CSARDSPAQPQHF; cdr3_nt: TGCAGCGCGCGGGACAGCCCAGCCCAGCCCCAGCATTTT
v_call: TRBV7-2; clone_size: once; j_call: TRBJ2-5; d_call: .; cdr3_aa: CASSRRFQETQYF; cdr3_nt: TGTGCCAGCAGCCGTAGATTCCAAGAGACCCAGTACTTC
v_call: TRBV27; clone_size: .; j_call: TRBJ1-2; d_call: .; cdr3_aa: CASTERGRTPGYGYTF; cdr3_nt: TGTGCCAGCACCGAAAGGGGCAGAACCCCGGGCTATGGCTACACCTTC
v_call: TRBV27; clone_size: .; j_call: TRBJ2-7; d_call: .; cdr3_aa: CASSSYLNYEQYF; cdr3_nt: TGTGCCAGCAGTTCGTACCTAAACTACGAGCAGTACTTC
v_call: TRBV19; clone_size: .; j_call: TRBJ2-1; d_call: TRBD1; cdr3_aa: CASSTTGGGYNEQFF; cdr3_nt: TGTGCCAGTTCAACCACAGGGGGCGGCTACAATGAGCAGTTCTTC
v_call: TRBV6-6; clone_size: .; j_call: TRBJ2-7; d_call: .; cdr3_aa: CASSRAGTVSYEQYF; cdr3_nt: TGTGCCAGCAGTCGGGCGGGGACAGTCTCCTACGAGCAGTACTTC
v_call: TRBV7-9; clone_size: .; j_call: TRBJ2-5; d_call: .; cdr3_aa: CASSLSGEETQYF; cdr3_nt: TGTGCCAGCAGCTTATCAGGGGAGGAGACCCAGTACTTC
v_call: TRBV9; clone_size: .; j_call: TRBJ2-2; d_call: .; cdr3_aa: CASSSPRRDTGELFF; cdr3_nt: TGCGCCAGCAGCTCCCCCCGGAGGGACACCGGGGAGCTGTTTTTT
v_call: TRBV5-4; clone_size: .; j_call: TRBJ1-2; d_call: TRBD1; cdr3_aa: CASSFFQGAGGYTF; cdr3_nt: TGTGCCAGCAGCTTTTTCCAGGGGGCGGGCGGCTACACCTTC
v_call: TRBV19; clone_size: .; j_call: TRBJ1-2; d_call: TRBD1; cdr3_aa: CTSKPRTGVDYGYTF; cdr3_nt: TGTACCAGTAAGCCCCGGACAGGTGTGGACTATGGCTACACCTTC
v_call: TRBV6-4; clone_size: .; j_call: TRBJ1-5; d_call: .; cdr3_aa: CASSSDQPQHF; cdr3_nt: TGTGCCAGCAGTTCGGATCAGCCCCAGCATTTT
v_call: TRBV5-4; clone_size: few; j_call: TRBJ1-2; d_call: .; cdr3_aa: CASSLEQYYGYTF; cdr3_nt: TGTGCCAGCAGCTTGGAACAGTACTATGGCTACACCTTC
v_call: TRBV5-1; clone_size: .; j_call: TRBJ1-3; d_call: .; cdr3_aa: CASSFLGQNSGNTIYF; cdr3_nt: TGCGCCAGCAGCTTCCTTGGACAGAACTCTGGAAACACCATATATTTT
v_call: TRBV29-1; clone_size: .; j_call: TRBJ1-2; d_call: .; cdr3_aa: CSARAGVGGYTF; cdr3_nt: TGCAGCGCCCGAGCGGGGGTGGGTGGCTACACCTTC
v_call: TRBV11-2; clone_size: .; j_call: TRBJ1-2; d_call: .; cdr3_aa: CASKATDNYGYTF; cdr3_nt: TGTGCCAGCAAGGCGACAGATAACTATGGCTACACCTTC